Listed here are 25 T cell receptor beta chains from one sample, sequenced in a study of CD8+CD57+ T cells in acquired aplastic anemia. Profiling that covered TCR beta VDJ and CDR3 relied on genomic DNA as its template. TCRdb called the reads again in MiXCR, with one record for every CDR3 protein. The sample shows about 210,000 distinct CDR3 sequences, roughly 33% of them seen only once. Material for sequencing was sorted CD4+, CD8+, or CD8+CD57+ T cells (not recorded which) from PBMCs. The source is a human donor in good health, serving as a control.

This clonotype has a count of ten or more. The rearrangement links TRBV11-1 to TRBJ2-1, with a weak D call TRBD1 (5 bases). This CDR3 contains 14 residues. The V gene lost 4 bases and the J gene lost 3 bases, with 10 bases spanning the gap. Looked up from germline, CDR1 is SGHAT and CDR2 is FQDESV (reference sequence). This chain's CDR3 is CASSSVDSYNEQFF. As DNA, the CDR3 is TGTGCCAGCAGCTCAGTAGACAGCTACAATGAGCAGTTCTTC.

This clonotype was seen repeatedly, ten times or more. V gene TRBV20-1 combines with J gene TRBJ1-2, with no clear D. V lost 6 bases and J 8 bases, leaving 16 bases between the germline ends. The CDR3 covers 12 residues. Germline CDR1 DFQATT, CDR2 SNEGSKA (reference sequence). CDR3 amino acids: CSAEFWPVGYTF. The CDR3, as DNA: TGCAGTGCCGAATTCTGGCCGGTGGGCTACACCTTC.

This clonotype was found once. The CDR3 reads CASSPQTNTNTEAFF. The DNA of the CDR3 is TGTGCCAGCTCACCTCAGACGAACACGAACACTGAAGCTTTCTTT. The J gene is TRBJ1-1, the V gene TRBV18; no clear D. Germline CDR1 is KGHSH and CDR2 is LQKENI. The CDR3 totals 15 residues. V gave up 3 bases and J gave up 1 base, with 12 bases separating them.

This clonotype has just a few counts. This chain uses TRBV18 with TRBJ2-1; D unresolved. CDR1 KGHSH and CDR2 LQKENI come from the germline V gene. V lost 2 bases and J 4 bases, leaving 9 bases between the germline ends. The CDR3 has 14 amino acids. This CDR3 is CASSPGYPYNEQFF. The CDR3 DNA is TGTGCCAGCTCACCAGGATACCCGTACAATGAGCAGTTCTTC. The whole variable domain, filled in from reference TRBV18 and TRBJ2-1, reads NAGVMQNPRHLVRRRGQEARLRCSPMKGHSHVYWYRQLPEEGLKFMVYLQKENIIDESGMPKERFSAEFPKEGPSILRIQQVVRGDSAAYFCASSPGYPYNEQFFGPGTRLTVL.

The rearrangement joins TRBV13 to TRBJ1-2, with D maybe TRBD1 (6 bases). The V gene lost 5 bases and the J gene lost 4 bases, with 17 bases spanning the gap. This CDR3 has 15 amino acids. Germline V gene sequence: CDR1 PRHDT, CDR2 FYEKMQ (reference sequence). The chain's CDR3 is CASSLTVGGIYGYTF. In nucleotides, the CDR3 is TGTGCCAGCAGCCTAACTGTCGGGGGCATCTATGGCTACACCTTC.

The chain combines TRBV10-1 with TRBJ2-7, with D perhaps matching TRBD1 (6 bases). Trimming left V 0 bases short and J 4 bases short, with 22 bases between. Germline CDR1 WNHNN, CDR2 SYGVQD (reference sequence). The CDR3 runs 18 residues. The CDR3 DNA sequence: TGCGCCAGCAGTGAGTCGAGAAAGGACAGCCTTTATTCATACGAGCAGTACTTC. This sequence encodes CASSESRKDSLYSYEQYF.

Notes on this clonotype: Just one base apart from a much larger clone, this may be a read error. CDR3: CSARDEGAVELRSLYGYTF. As DNA, the CDR3 is TGCAGTGCTAGAGATGAGGGGGCAGTTGAACTTCGGTCACTCTATGGCTACACCTTC. This chain uses TRBV20-1 with TRBJ1-2; 7 positions agree with TRBD1. This CDR3 comprises 19 residues. The V gene end was trimmed by 0 bases and the J gene end by 4 bases; junction bases not matched to a gene: 20. Germline loops: CDR1 DFQATT, CDR2 SNEGSKA (reference sequence).

This clonotype was picked up many times. The J gene is TRBJ2-5, the V gene TRBV14, with 8 bases aligning to TRBD1. V dropped 4 bases and J dropped 1; count of bases not matched to a gene: 2. The CDR3 has 14 residues. Per germline, CDR1 SGHDN and CDR2 FVKESK. This CDR3 is CASSRTGSQETQYF. CDR3 nucleotides: TGTGCCAGCAGCCGGACAGGGTCCCAAGAGACCCAGTACTTC.

This clonotype was seen repeatedly, ten times or more. This chain connects TRBV2 to TRBJ1-4; D possibly corresponds to TRBD1 (6 bases). The germline CDR1 and CDR2 sequences are SNHLY and FYNNEI. V lost 5 bases, J lost 3 bases, and 10 bases lay in between. The CDR3 is made up of 14 amino acids. CDR3: CASSYRESNEKLFF. CDR3 DNA: TGTGCCAGCAGTTACAGGGAGTCTAATGAAAAACTGTTTTTT. The whole variable domain, remainder taken from reference TRBV2 and TRBJ1-4, is EPEVTQTPSHQVTQMGQEVILRCVPISNHLYFYWYRQILGQKVEFLVSFYNNEISEKSEIFDDQFSVERPDGSNFTLKIRSTKLEDSAMYFCASSYRESNEKLFFGSGTQLSVL.

Concerning this clonotype: Possible read error: a much larger clone is one base away. The chain carries TRBV20-1 and TRBJ2-3; unclear D gene. CDR3 size: 14 residues. Per germline, CDR1 DFQATT and CDR2 SNEGSKA (reference sequence). The DNA for the CDR3 is TGCAGTGCTAGGACCTATTACGGCACACATACGCAGTATTTT. Translated, it gives CSARTYYGTHTQYF.

This clonotype was observed at least ten times. V is TRBV4-1 and J is TRBJ2-7; the match to TRBD1 covers 9 bases. The CDR3 spans 14 residues. CDR1 is MGHRA and CDR2 is YSYEKL in the germline V gene. Germline trimming cut 4 bases from V and 6 bases from J; bases unmatched to any gene: 7. The CDR3 nucleotides read TGCGCCAGCAGCCTGATACAGGGGGCAAGCGAGCAGTACTTC. The encoded protein is CASSLIQGASEQYF.

This clonotype was detected many times. The chain has TRBV24-1 and TRBJ2-1; 13 bases fit TRBD2. The ends lost 4 bases at V and 7 bases at J; junction bases unmatched: 9. The CDR3 runs 17 residues. Germline lookup yields CDR1 KGHDR and CDR2 SFDVKD. Here the CDR3 DNA reads TGTGCCACCAGTGACCAAACTAGCGGGAGGGCCGGAAATGAGCAGTTCTTC. This gives the protein CATSDQTSGRAGNEQFF.

In its sample, this clonotype was seen a few times. V usage is TRBV4-1 and J usage is TRBJ1-1, with D unclear. The CDR3 is 16 residues long. The germline V and J ends were trimmed by 0 bases and 0 bases, with 11 bases remaining between them. CDR1 MGHRA and CDR2 YSYEKL come from the germline V gene. As DNA, the CDR3 is TGCGCCAGCAGCCAAGACCCGGGGAACATGAACACTGAAGCTTTCTTT. Encoded protein: CASSQDPGNMNTEAFF.

The chain uses TRBV2 and TRBJ1-4; TRBD1 aligns across 9 bases. The germline V gene encodes CDR1 SNHLY and CDR2 FYNNEI. The length of the CDR3 is 15 residues. V lost 7 bases to trimming and J lost 8 bases; unmatched junction nucleotides: 11. The CDR3 sequence is CASKPGTGREEKLFF. In DNA form, the CDR3 reads TGTGCCAGCAAGCCCGGGACAGGGCGAGAGGAAAAACTGTTTTTT.

This clonotype was counted many times. This chain links TRBV11-2 with TRBJ2-3, with TRBD2 matching 11 bases. This CDR3 has 16 amino acids. Germline-derived CDR1 and CDR2 are SGHAT and FQNNGV. With 5 bases clipped from V and 7 bases from J, the junction kept 11 bases outside the gene matches. The CDR3 region has the DNA TGTGCCAGCAGCCCAATTAGCGGGGGGGCCGGGAATACGCAGTATTTT. Translation: CASSPISGGAGNTQYF.

This clonotype was picked up many times. This chain joins TRBV20-1 and TRBJ1-2, with D uncertain. Trimming pared 6 bases from V and 8 bases from J, leaving 16 bases between. There are 12 residues in the CDR3. CDR1 and CDR2 (germline): DFQATT, SNEGSKA (reference sequence). CDR3 sequence: CSAPVGQEGYTF. The CDR3 DNA sequence: TGCAGTGCCCCAGTAGGCCAGGAAGGCTACACCTTC.

The chain uses TRBV20-1 and TRBJ1-2; 8 nucleotides align to TRBD1. The V gene's germline CDR1 is DFQATT and CDR2 SNEGSKA (reference sequence). CDR3 length: 13 residues. V lost 1 base and J lost 2; bases outside the gene matches: 0. The CDR3 DNA reads as TGCAGTGCTAGAGGACAGGGGAACTATGGCTACACCTTC. Translation: CSARGQGNYGYTF.

The chain recombines TRBV5-1 with TRBJ2-3; 10 bases are a match to TRBD1. Germline CDR1 reads SGHRS; CDR2 reads YFSETQ. The CDR3 runs to 15 residues. V was pared by 4 bases and J by 4 bases, with 6 bases of the junction left unmatched. The chain's CDR3 is CASSPDRGIADTQYF. As DNA, the CDR3 is TGCGCCAGCAGCCCGGACAGGGGGATCGCAGATACGCAGTATTTT.

This clonotype showed up many times. The V gene is TRBV20-1, the J gene TRBJ2-7, with TRBD2 matching 11 bases. The CDR3 runs to 17 residues. The V gene end was trimmed by 0 bases and the J gene end by 1 base; junction bases not matched to a gene: 8. The V gene's germline CDR1 is DFQATT and CDR2 SNEGSKA (reference sequence). CDR3 nucleotides: TGCAGTGCTAGAGATCTGGTTGCTAGCGGGGGGTCCTACGAGCAGTACTTC. Its protein product is CSARDLVASGGSYEQYF.

V gene TRBV19 combines with J gene TRBJ1-2; 8 nucleotides agree with TRBD1. After removal of 6 bases from V and 4 bases from J, the junction contained 7 bases not matched to a gene. Germline CDR1 is LNHDA and CDR2 is SQIVND (reference sequence). The CDR3 totals 14 residues. The chain's CDR3 is CASRSTGEFYGYTF. As DNA, the CDR3 is TGTGCCAGTAGGTCGACAGGGGAGTTCTATGGCTACACCTTC.

The sample holds one count of this clonotype. This rearrangement joins TRBV2 to TRBJ1-5, with a possible D match to TRBD1 (6 bases). V was clipped by 5 bases and J by 7 bases, with 18 bases between them. CDR1 and CDR2 from the germline V gene are SNHLY and FYNNEI. The CDR3 contains 15 residues. The chain's CDR3 is CASSYSIGGGQPQHF. CDR3 coding DNA: TGTGCCAGCAGTTACTCGATAGGGGGAGGACAGCCCCAGCATTTT.

About this clonotype: The CDR3 carries no conserved terminal phenylalanine or tryptophan, so it likely arises from a read error. This sequence joins TRBV6-5 and TRBJ1-1; 8 bases are shared with TRBD1. This CDR3 has 13 amino acids. From germline, CDR1 is MNHEY and CDR2 SVGAGI. V was pared by 4 bases and J by 4 bases, with 2 bases of the junction left unmatched. The CDR3 is CASSLTGATEAFL. CDR3 in DNA: TGTGCCAGCAGTTTGACAGGGGCCACTGAAGCTTTCCTT.

The chain couples TRBV24-1 to TRBJ1-2; TRBD1 aligns across 8 bases. The trim removed 4 bases at V and 4 bases at J, leaving 4 bases unmatched. The CDR3 is 14 amino acids. Germline assignment: CDR1 KGHDR and CDR2 SFDVKD. CDR3 sequence reads: CATSDPDRAYGYTF. Here the CDR3 DNA reads TGTGCCACCAGTGACCCGGACAGGGCCTATGGCTACACCTTC.

This clonotype was seen once. This chain links TRBV19 with TRBJ2-6; 8 nucleotides line up with TRBD1. CDR1 is LNHDA and CDR2 is SQIVND in the germline V gene (reference sequence). J gave up 2 bases and V 5 bases, and 8 bases lay outside the gene matches. This CDR3 has 17 residues. CDR3 in amino acids: CASSPRTGQAGANVLTF. In DNA form, the CDR3 reads TGTGCCAGTAGTCCGCGGACAGGGCAGGCTGGGGCCAACGTCCTGACTTTC. Full variable domain (missing parts from reference TRBV19 and TRBJ2-6): DGGITQSPKYLFRKEGQNVTLSCEQNLNHDAMYWYRQDPGQGLRLIYYSQIVNDFQKGDIAEGYSVSREKKESFPLTVTSAQKNPTAFYLCASSPRTGQAGANVLTFGAGSRLTVL.

This clonotype was seen only a few times. V usage is TRBV12-5 and J usage is TRBJ1-1; D gene unclear. V shed 8 bases and J shed 0 bases, with 22 bases lying between them. CDR1 is LGHNT, CDR2 FRNRAP, per germline. This CDR3 spans 17 amino acids. DNA of the CDR3: TGTGCTAGTTGCCTACTGGTAGGAGGAGGGTTGAACACTGAAGCTTTCTTT. Translated: CASCLLVGGGLNTEAFF.